The 5 T cell receptor beta chains below come from one sample, sequenced in a study of OX40 agonist ivuxolimab in advanced cancers. Sequencing was performed with immunoSEQ multiplex PCR; in TCRdb, only in-frame clones are kept and a portion is missing. Among 90,000 to 100,000 clones listed, 80% to 90% were seen once. Sequencing was performed on CD4+ or CD8+ T cells sorted from blood, taken in a trial of the OX40 agonist ivuxolimab. All receptors derive from an adult with an advanced solid tumor such as melanoma, head and neck, liver or kidney cancer.

The chain joins TRBV7-2 to TRBJ2-5, with D unclear. This CDR3 is built from 13 residues. Between the trimmed V and J ends, which lost 4 bases and 1 base, there was a span of 7 bases. Germline CDR1 and CDR2: SGHTA and FQGNSA. CDR3 residues: CASSSIPQETQYF. CDR3 nucleotide sequence: TGTGCCAGCAGCTCTATACCCCAAGAGACCCAGTACTTC.

This chain links TRBV5-4 with TRBJ2-3, with 7 nucleotides matching TRBD2. Germline V gene data show CDR1 as SGHNT and CDR2 as YYREEE (reference sequence). The CDR3 is 15 amino acids. V lost 0 bases to trimming and J lost 0 bases; unmatched junction nucleotides: 1. The CDR3 sequence: CASSLGRGSTDTQYF. CDR3 DNA sequence: TGTGCCAGCAGCTTGGGGCGGGGGAGCACAGATACGCAGTATTTT.

The gene calls are TRBV4-2 and TRBJ1-2, with unresolved D. This CDR3 is built from 13 residues. V was trimmed by 2 bases and J by 8 bases, leaving 12 bases between them. The germline V gene encodes CDR1 LGHNA and CDR2 YNFKEQ. CDR3 sequence reads: CASSQQKDWGYTF. The CDR3, as DNA: TGTGCCAGCAGCCAACAAAAGGACTGGGGCTACACCTTC.

The V and J genes are TRBV5-4 and TRBJ2-1, with TRBD2 as a possible D gene (6 bases). The CDR3 loop spans 14 amino acids. In germline, CDR1 is SGHNT, CDR2 YYREEE (reference sequence). V lost 7 bases to trimming and J lost 0 bases, with 11 bases between them. The CDR3 spells CASLRDFSYNEQFF. The CDR3 region has the DNA TGTGCCAGCTTACGGGACTTCTCCTACAATGAGCAGTTCTTC.

The chain is built from TRBV7-9 and TRBJ1-4, with TRBD1 as a possible D gene (6 bases). The CDR3 spans 18 residues. From germline, CDR1 is SEHNR and CDR2 FQNEAQ (reference sequence). Trimming removed 0 bases at V and 8 bases at J, with 22 bases between. This CDR3 is CASSLARALTGYREKLFF. DNA of the CDR3: TGTGCCAGCAGCTTAGCGAGGGCCCTTACAGGGTACCGGGAAAAACTGTTTTTT.